This TCR beta chain was identified in a study of blood T cell repertoires in COVID-19. Across the whole study: Samples of COVID-19 (acute and convalescent) were obtained from the United States, Italy and Spain. PBMCs, B-cell-depleted T cells, or T cells were the source of the cDNA or gDNA that made up the material.

The CDR3 is made up of 13 amino acids. Trimming took 3 bases from V and 0 from J, leaving 3 bases between them. Germline V gene lookup returns CDR1 LNHDA and CDR2 SQIVND (reference sequence). Concerning this clone itself: Other DNA sequences within the sample encode an identical CDR3.

In the original analysis: Amplification of reference gene primers was used by the study to estimate nucleated cell counts. Produced via immunoSEQ multiplex PCR; TCRdb's table is partial and in-frame only. That table supplies the V and J calls and clone size; D and trimming were determined from the DNA. The sample holds around 200,000 clones, about 80% seen once. Sequencing was done on a sample of peripheral blood. This TCR was sampled from a human donor in a cohort sampled during active COVID-19. V gene TRBV19 combines with J gene TRBJ1-3, with unresolved D. The CDR3 nucleotides are TGTGCCAGTAGTATCGGCTCTGGAAACACCATATATTTT. Its translation is CASSIGSGNTIYF. Full variable domain (outside the CDR3, taken from reference TRBV19 and TRBJ1-3): DGGITQSPKYLFRKEGQNVTLSCEQNLNHDAMYWYRQDPGQGLRLIYYSQIVNDFQKGDIAEGYSVSREKKESFPLTVTSAQKNPTAFYLCASSIGSGNTIYFGEGSWLTVV.